The 29 T cell receptor beta chains below come from one sample, sequenced in a study of regulatory T cells in long-lasting Graves disease. The time point denotes: newly diagnosed GD, antithyroid drugs for less than 3 months. PBMC RNA served as the TCR library source. Building the TCR beta libraries relied on iRepertoire HTBI primers, and CDR3 regions underwent Arm-PCR. One entry per CDR3 protein results from TCRdb running MiXCR on the multiplex PCR reads. This table has about 620,000 distinct CDR3 sequences, roughly 15% appearing once. This sample was also put to use in a study of T cells in Graves' hyperthyroidism and ophthalmopathy.

The sample consisted of peripheral blood mononuclear cells (PBMCs), taken at new diagnosis, from a patient treated with antithyroid drugs. Receptors originate from a woman between 25 and 40 years old with Graves disease.

This clonotype was picked up many times. The genes are TRBV19 and TRBJ1-2; a weak D match, TRBD1 (6 bases). Germline assignment: CDR1 LNHDA and CDR2 SQIVND (reference sequence). CDR3 size: 14 residues. The V end lost 4 bases, the J end lost 4 bases, and 13 bases lay between the germline ends. This CDR3 reads CASSTRDTFYGYTF. The DNA of the CDR3 is TGTGCCAGTAGTACGAGGGACACATTCTATGGCTACACCTTC.

V gene TRBV5-5 combines with J gene TRBJ1-5; 10 nucleotides align to TRBD1. This CDR3 spans 15 amino acids. Germline CDR1 and CDR2: SGHKS and YYEKEE (reference sequence). The ends lost 4 bases at V and 9 bases at J; junction bases unmatched: 10. The CDR3 DNA is TGTGCCAGCAGCGTAGACGGGACAGGGGATGGGCCCCAGCATTTT. This sequence encodes CASSVDGTGDGPQHF. Full variable domain (missing parts from reference TRBV5-5 and TRBJ1-5): DAGVTQSPTHLIKTRGQQVTLRCSPISGHKSVSWYQQVLGQGPQFIFQYYEKEERGRGNFPDRFSARQFPNYSSELNVNALLLGDSALYLCASSVDGTGDGPQHFGDGTRLSIL.

This sequence joins TRBV24-1 and TRBJ2-3, with 7 bases fitting TRBD1. Germline CDR1 KGHDR, CDR2 SFDVKD. CDR3 size: 15 residues. Trimming at V came to 4 bases and at J to 0 bases, leaving 3 bases not matched to a gene. CDR3 protein: CATSDPTGSTDTQYF. The CDR3 DNA is TGTGCCACCAGTGACCCGACAGGGAGCACAGATACGCAGTATTTT.

The chain joins TRBV19 to TRBJ1-2, with D uncertain. CDR3 length equals 15 residues. CDR1 is LNHDA and CDR2 is SQIVND in the germline V gene (reference sequence). Trimming shortened V by 8 bases and J by 5 bases, and 21 bases separated the two germline ends. CDR3 nucleotide sequence: TGTGCCAGTGATTCGGACGGGGATCCATCTTATGGCTACACCTTC. Protein product: CASDSDGDPSYGYTF.

This clonotype was seen repeatedly, ten times or more. This chain joins TRBV11-2 and TRBJ1-1; D uncertain. The CDR3 has 11 amino acids. The V end was cut by 6 bases, the J end by 4 bases, with 6 bases between. Germline-derived CDR1 and CDR2 are SGHAT and FQNNGV. The CDR3, as DNA: TGTGCCAGCAGTCAAAGCACTGAAGCTTTCTTT. Its protein product is CASSQSTEAFF.

This clonotype was recorded a few times. This chain uses TRBV7-9 with TRBJ2-2; D remains unclear. Trimming cost V 5 bases and J 0 bases, with 10 bases left between them. The CDR3 has 15 residues. Germline CDR1 SEHNR, CDR2 FQNEAQ (reference sequence). Written as DNA, the CDR3 is TGTGCCAGCAGCAAGAGTGCGGCGAACACCGGGGAGCTGTTTTTT. Translated: CASSKSAANTGELFF. Full variable domain (missing parts from reference TRBV7-9 and TRBJ2-2): DTGVSQNPRHKITKRGQNVTFRCDPISEHNRLYWYRQTLGQGPEFLTYFQNEAQLEKSRLLSDRFSAERPKGSFSTLEIQRTEQGDSAMYLCASSKSAANTGELFFGEGSRLTVL.

This clonotype came up a few times. V and J are TRBV11-2 and TRBJ1-5; D not resolved. The germline V gene encodes CDR1 SGHAT and CDR2 FQNNGV. The length of the CDR3 is 17 residues. The V end lost 1 base, the J end lost 8 bases, and 21 bases lay between the germline ends. The CDR3 nucleotides read TGTGCCAGCAGCTTAGGGTCAGGAGTAGTTCTCTCGGAGCCCCAGCATTTT. This translates into CASSLGSGVVLSEPQHF.

This clonotype has at least ten counts. The chain is built from TRBV20-1 and TRBJ2-1; 7 positions match TRBD1. This CDR3 comprises 13 residues. Per the germline V gene, CDR1 is DFQATT and CDR2 is SNEGSKA (reference sequence). The V segment lost 4 bases and the J segment 9 bases; nucleotides outside the gene matches: 9. The CDR3 coding sequence is TGCAGTGCTACACAGGGGTGGTCGGGTGAGCAGTTCTTC. Protein sequence: CSATQGWSGEQFF.

This chain uses TRBV11-2 with TRBJ1-4, with D hard to call. Germline loops: CDR1 SGHAT, CDR2 FQNNGV. The CDR3 sequence is 19 residues long. V lost 5 bases and J 2 bases, leaving 24 bases between the germline ends. CDR3 nucleotide sequence: TGTGCCAGCAGCCCTAATCACAAATCCAACGCGGGGACTAATGAAAAACTGTTTTTT. Translated: CASSPNHKSNAGTNEKLFF.

This clonotype was seen ten or more times. The chain is built from TRBV28 and TRBJ2-7; 12 nucleotides align to TRBD2. The CDR3 has 16 amino acids. Germline V CDR1 and CDR2: MDHEN, SYDVKM. The J segment lost 7 bases and the V segment lost 6 bases, leaving 13 bases of the junction unmatched. The CDR3 region has the DNA TGTGCCAGCAGCCCAAGGCTGGGACTAGCGGGTCGGGAGCAGTACTTC. This gives the protein CASSPRLGLAGREQYF.

This clonotype showed up just a few times. The genes are TRBV5-5 and TRBJ2-2; TRBD1 matches at 7 bases. The CDR3 is 16 residues long. Trimming removed 1 base from V and 0 bases from J; junction bases left unmatched: 3. Germline CDR1 is SGHKS and CDR2 is YYEKEE (reference sequence). The CDR3 reads CASSLMQGANTGELFF. DNA for the CDR3: TGTGCCAGCAGCTTGATGCAGGGGGCGAACACCGGGGAGCTGTTTTTT.

The sample holds a few counts of this clonotype. This chain uses TRBV5-8 with TRBJ2-5; D unresolved. This CDR3 region has 14 residues. CDR1 and CDR2 (germline): SGHTS, YDEGEE. V was shortened by 4 bases and J by 4 bases, with 14 bases between the two germline ends. CDR3 nucleotide sequence: TGTGCCAGCAGCCACTTAGGCCCCACAGAGACCCAGTACTTC. This gives the protein CASSHLGPTETQYF.

This clonotype was recorded a few times. The J gene is TRBJ2-5, the V gene TRBV7-2; TRBD2 matches at 9 bases. The DNA end is a closer match to TRBJ2-1, so the J assignment may be wrong. Germline assignment: CDR1 SGHTA and CDR2 FQGNSA. This CDR3 comprises 12 residues. The CDR3, as DNA: TGTGCCAGCAGCTTAGAAGCGGGAGGGCAGTTCTTC. It specifies CASSLEAGGQFF.

This clonotype appeared a few times. Sequence at one end of the junction differs from germline and may be a read error. The chain couples TRBV11-2 to TRBJ2-7, with D tentatively TRBD2 (6 bases). This CDR3 has 14 amino acids. Germline CDR1 SGHAT, CDR2 FQNNGV. CDR3 amino acids: CASSLTGSVYGQYF. For the CDR3, the DNA is TGTGCCAGCAGCTTAACCGGGAGCGTGTACGGGCAGTACTTC.

The chain is built from TRBV14 and TRBJ1-6; D is unclear. The CDR3 has 14 residues. Germline CDR1 and CDR2: SGHDN and FVKESK. The ends were cut back, 4 bases at V and 7 bases at J, with 11 bases in the middle. The CDR3 DNA reads TGTGCCAGCAGCCGAACATACGGGAATTCACCCCTCCACTTT. Amino acid sequence: CASSRTYGNSPLHF.

This clonotype was seen ten or more times. The V call is TRBV28, the J call TRBJ2-7; D remains ambiguous. V lost 6 bases, J lost 3 bases, and 9 bases lay in between. The CDR3 is 12 amino acids. Germline assignment: CDR1 MDHEN and CDR2 SYDVKM. CDR3: CASRPTIYEQYF. CDR3 DNA sequence: TGTGCCAGCAGACCAACTATCTACGAGCAGTACTTC.

This clonotype was observed at least ten times. V is TRBV28 and J is TRBJ1-1; D is undetermined. With 3 bases removed from V and 1 base from J, the gap between germline ends came to 9 bases. CDR3 size: 14 residues. CDR1 is MDHEN and CDR2 is SYDVKM in the germline V gene. This CDR3 is CASSFSTENTEAFF. Here the CDR3 DNA reads TGTGCCAGCAGTTTTTCAACAGAGAACACTGAAGCTTTCTTT.

This clonotype was detected many times. The CDR3 spells CASSGSGVGPYEQYF. CDR3 DNA: TGTGCCAGCAGTGGGTCGGGAGTCGGTCCTTACGAGCAGTACTTC. This rearrangement joins TRBV28 to TRBJ2-7; D perhaps matches TRBD2 (6 bases). The CDR3 spans 15 residues. Deletions cut 5 bases from V and 4 bases from J, with 18 bases between. Germline V gene lookup returns CDR1 MDHEN and CDR2 SYDVKM.

On this clonotype: A read error may explain this, as a much larger clone is one base away. The chain couples TRBV6-5 to TRBJ2-5; 7 nucleotides agree with TRBD1. In germline, CDR1 is MNHEY, CDR2 SVGAGI. The CDR3 is made up of 15 amino acids. The CDR3 loop is CAGSWGTAGEETQYF. In DNA form, the CDR3 reads TGTGCCGGCAGTTGGGGGACAGCCGGGGAAGAGACCCAGTACTTC.

This clonotype has at least ten counts. The V call is TRBV28, the J call TRBJ1-5; D possibly corresponds to TRBD1 (6 bases). This CDR3 contains 13 residues. Trimming left V 6 bases short and J 13 bases short, with 19 bases between. Germline CDR1 reads MDHEN; CDR2 reads SYDVKM. The CDR3 loop is CASRDYSRTEQHF. CDR3 in DNA: TGTGCCAGCAGAGATTACAGCAGGACAGAGCAGCATTTT.

This clonotype appeared many times. The chain joins TRBV3-1 to TRBJ2-3; D gene uncertain. The CDR3 consists of 13 residues. V was trimmed by 0 bases and J by 8 bases, leaving 9 bases between them. Germline lookup yields CDR1 LGHDT and CDR2 YNNKEL (reference sequence). CDR3 DNA: TGTGCCAGCAGCCAAGATTGGGGTGTTACGCAGTATTTT. This gives the protein CASSQDWGVTQYF.

The chain joins TRBV12-3 or TRBV12-4 to TRBJ2-5; 8 nucleotides match TRBD2. The ends lost 1 base at V and 4 bases at J; junction bases unmatched: 5. This CDR3 region has 15 residues. CDR3 DNA: TGTGCCAGCAGTTTAGGACTAGCGAGCCGAGAGACCCAGTACTTC. Residues: CASSLGLASRETQYF.

In DNA form, the CDR3 reads TGTGCCAGTAGTCGGACATGGGATAATTCACCCCTCCACTTT. Its protein is CASSRTWDNSPLHF. V and J are TRBV19 and TRBJ1-6; weak D call: TRBD1 (5 bases). V lost 5 bases and J lost 5, with 10 bases in between. Germline values: CDR1 LNHDA, CDR2 SQIVND (reference sequence). The CDR3 loop spans 14 amino acids.

This clonotype was picked up a small number of times. V gene TRBV12-3 or TRBV12-4 combines with J gene TRBJ1-6; perhaps TRBD1 as D (6 bases). Trimming left V 1 base short and J 4 bases short, with 8 bases between. CDR3 size: 15 residues. This chain's CDR3 is CASSLEDRYNSPLHF. In DNA form, the CDR3 reads TGTGCCAGCAGTTTAGAGGACAGATATAATTCACCCCTCCACTTT.

The V call is TRBV6-1, the J call TRBJ2-5; possible D gene TRBD1, 5 bases. The closer fit of TRBJ2-1 to the DNA end suggests the J call may be wrong. This CDR3 is built from 13 residues. Germline V gives CDR1 MNHNS, CDR2 SASEGT. DNA for the CDR3: TGTGCCAGCCGACAGACCGCCGGCAATGAGCAGTTCTTC. It specifies CASRQTAGNEQFF.

There are a few counts of this clonotype. The CDR3 DNA follows: TGTGCCAGCAGCCGGGACGGTGCCCGGATGACTCATGGCTACACCTTC. Encoded protein: CASSRDGARMTHGYTF. This chain connects TRBV3-1 to TRBJ1-2; D is possibly TRBD1 (5 bases). V was clipped by 4 bases and J by 6 bases, with 21 bases between them. The CDR3 loop spans 16 amino acids. CDR1 LGHDT and CDR2 YNNKEL come from the germline V gene (reference sequence).

The J gene is TRBJ1-3, the V gene TRBV3-1; 7 nucleotides agree with TRBD1. The CDR3 loop spans 17 amino acids. The trim removed 0 bases at V and 0 bases at J, leaving 5 bases unmatched. The germline V gene encodes CDR1 LGHDT and CDR2 YNNKEL (reference sequence). The CDR3 nucleotides are TGTGCCAGCAGCCAAGAACGACAGGGTCTCTCTGGAAACACCATATATTTT. This translates into CASSQERQGLSGNTIYF.

This clonotype was picked up a small number of times. The gene calls are TRBV20-1 and TRBJ2-3, with D perhaps being TRBD1 or TRBD2 (5 bases each). This CDR3 is built from 18 residues. Trimming left V 0 bases short and J 1 base short, with 20 bases between. CDR1 is DFQATT and CDR2 is SNEGSKA in the germline V gene (reference sequence). CDR3 DNA: TGCAGTGCTAGAGAGTTCGGCAGGGAGATCTTAGGCACAGATACGCAGTATTTT. Amino acids: CSAREFGREILGTDTQYF.

This rearrangement joins TRBV28 to TRBJ1-2; D perhaps matches TRBD1 (6 bases). The length of the CDR3 is 17 residues. Germline V lookup: CDR1 MDHEN, CDR2 SYDVKM. The V end was cut by 6 bases, the J end by 6 bases, with 26 bases between. This CDR3 reads CASSDLLSGGLWDGYTF. CDR3 nucleotide sequence: TGTGCCAGCAGCGATCTACTCAGTGGGGGGCTGTGGGATGGCTACACCTTC.